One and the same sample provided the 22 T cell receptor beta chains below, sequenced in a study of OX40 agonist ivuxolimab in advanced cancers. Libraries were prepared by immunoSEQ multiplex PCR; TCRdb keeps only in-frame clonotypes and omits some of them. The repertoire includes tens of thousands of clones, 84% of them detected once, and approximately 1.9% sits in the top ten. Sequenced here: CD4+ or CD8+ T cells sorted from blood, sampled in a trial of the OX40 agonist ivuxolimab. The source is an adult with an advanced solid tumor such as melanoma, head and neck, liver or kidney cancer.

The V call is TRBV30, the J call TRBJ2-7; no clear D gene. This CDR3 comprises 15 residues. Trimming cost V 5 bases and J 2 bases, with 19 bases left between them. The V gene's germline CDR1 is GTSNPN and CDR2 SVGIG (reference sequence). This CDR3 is CAWDRSLGIPYEQYF. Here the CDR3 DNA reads TGTGCCTGGGATCGGTCTTTAGGGATTCCCTACGAGCAGTACTTC. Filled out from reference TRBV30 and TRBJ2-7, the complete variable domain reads SQTIHQWPATLVQPVGSPLSLECTVEGTSNPNLYWYRQAAGRGLQLLFYSVGIGQISSEVPQNLSASRPQDRQFILSSKKLLLSDSGFYLCAWDRSLGIPYEQYFGPGTRLTVT.

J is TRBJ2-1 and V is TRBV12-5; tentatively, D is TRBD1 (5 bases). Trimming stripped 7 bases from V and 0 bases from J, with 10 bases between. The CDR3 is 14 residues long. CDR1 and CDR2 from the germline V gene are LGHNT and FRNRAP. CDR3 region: CASVGQSSYNEQFF. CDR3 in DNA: TGTGCTAGTGTGGGGCAGAGCTCCTACAATGAGCAGTTCTTC.

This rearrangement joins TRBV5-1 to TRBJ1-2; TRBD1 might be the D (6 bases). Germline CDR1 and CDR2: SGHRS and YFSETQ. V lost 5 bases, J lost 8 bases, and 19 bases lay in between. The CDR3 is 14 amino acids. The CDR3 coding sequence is TGCGCCAGCAGAGAGATACAGGGATCCCTAGGCTACACCTTC. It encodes CASREIQGSLGYTF. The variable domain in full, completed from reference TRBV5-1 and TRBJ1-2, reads KAGVTQTPRYLIKTRGQQVTLSCSPISGHRSVSWYQQTPGQGLQFLFEYFSETQRNKGNFPGRFSGRQFSNSRSEMNVSTLELGDSALYLCASREIQGSLGYTFGSGTRLTVV.

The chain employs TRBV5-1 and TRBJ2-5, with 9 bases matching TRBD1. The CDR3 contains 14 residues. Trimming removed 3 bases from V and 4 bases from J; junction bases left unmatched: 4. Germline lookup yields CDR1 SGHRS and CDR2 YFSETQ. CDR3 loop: CASSSGQGTETQYF. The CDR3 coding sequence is TGCGCCAGCAGCTCTGGACAGGGGACAGAGACCCAGTACTTC.

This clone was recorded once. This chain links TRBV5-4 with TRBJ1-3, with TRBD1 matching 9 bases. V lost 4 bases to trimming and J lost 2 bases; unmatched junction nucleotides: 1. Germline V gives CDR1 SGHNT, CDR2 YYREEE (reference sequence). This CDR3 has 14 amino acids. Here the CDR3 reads CASSRQGAGNTIYF. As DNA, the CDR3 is TGTGCCAGCAGCCGACAGGGGGCTGGAAACACCATATATTTT.

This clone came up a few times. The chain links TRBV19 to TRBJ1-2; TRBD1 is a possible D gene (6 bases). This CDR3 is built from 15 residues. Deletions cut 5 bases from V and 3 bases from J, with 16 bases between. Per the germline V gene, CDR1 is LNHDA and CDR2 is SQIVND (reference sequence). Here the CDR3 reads CASSSWDIRDYGYTF. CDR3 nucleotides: TGTGCCAGTAGTTCTTGGGACATTAGAGACTATGGCTACACCTTC.

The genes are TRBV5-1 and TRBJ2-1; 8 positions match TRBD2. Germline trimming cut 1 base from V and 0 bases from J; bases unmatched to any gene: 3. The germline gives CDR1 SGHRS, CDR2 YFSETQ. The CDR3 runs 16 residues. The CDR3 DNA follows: TGCGCCAGCAGCTTGACCGGGACTAGCTCCTACAATGAGCAGTTCTTC. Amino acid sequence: CASSLTGTSSYNEQFF.

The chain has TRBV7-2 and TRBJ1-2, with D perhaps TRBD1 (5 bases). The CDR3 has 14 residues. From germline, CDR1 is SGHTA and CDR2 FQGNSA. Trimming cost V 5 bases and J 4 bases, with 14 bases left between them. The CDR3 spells CASSRETGTYGYTF. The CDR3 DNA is TGTGCCAGCAGCCGAGAAACAGGAACCTATGGCTACACCTTC.

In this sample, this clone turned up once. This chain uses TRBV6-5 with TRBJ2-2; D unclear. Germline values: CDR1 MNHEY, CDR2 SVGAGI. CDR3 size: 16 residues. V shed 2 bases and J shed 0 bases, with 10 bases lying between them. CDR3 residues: CASSYDGKTNTGELFF. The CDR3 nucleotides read TGTGCCAGCAGTTACGATGGCAAGACGAACACCGGGGAGCTGTTTTTT.

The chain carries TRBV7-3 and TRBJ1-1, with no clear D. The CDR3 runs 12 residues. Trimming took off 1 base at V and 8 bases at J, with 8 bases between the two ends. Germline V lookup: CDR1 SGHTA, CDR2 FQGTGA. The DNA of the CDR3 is TGTGCCAGCAGCTTAATAGGGTCGGAAGCTTTCTTT. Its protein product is CASSLIGSEAFF.

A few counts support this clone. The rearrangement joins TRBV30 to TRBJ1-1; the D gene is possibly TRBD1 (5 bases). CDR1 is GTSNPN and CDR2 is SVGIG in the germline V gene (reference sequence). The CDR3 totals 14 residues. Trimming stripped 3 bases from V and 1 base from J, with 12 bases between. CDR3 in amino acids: CAWRRGHTNTEAFF. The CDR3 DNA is TGTGCCTGGAGAAGAGGACATACGAACACTGAAGCTTTCTTT.

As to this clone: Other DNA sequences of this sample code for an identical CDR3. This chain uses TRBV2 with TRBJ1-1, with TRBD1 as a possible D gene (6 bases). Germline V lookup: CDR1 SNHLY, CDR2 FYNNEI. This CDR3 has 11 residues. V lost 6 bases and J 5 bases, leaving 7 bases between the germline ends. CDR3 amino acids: CASRGGTEAFF. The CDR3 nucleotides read TGTGCCAGCAGAGGGGGAACTGAAGCTTTCTTT.

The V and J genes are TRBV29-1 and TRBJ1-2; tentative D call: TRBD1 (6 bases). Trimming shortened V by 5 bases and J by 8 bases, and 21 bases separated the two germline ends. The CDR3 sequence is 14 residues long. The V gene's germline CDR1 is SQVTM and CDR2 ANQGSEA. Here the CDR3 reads CSVLGQDGGGGYTF. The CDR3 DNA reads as TGCAGCGTTCTAGGTCAGGACGGGGGGGGCGGCTACACCTTC.

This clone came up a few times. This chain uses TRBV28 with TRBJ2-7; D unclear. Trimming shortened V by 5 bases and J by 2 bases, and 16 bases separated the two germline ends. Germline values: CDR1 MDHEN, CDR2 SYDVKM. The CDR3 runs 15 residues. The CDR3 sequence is CASSPLESRAYEQYF. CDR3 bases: TGTGCCAGCAGTCCACTTGAGAGTCGGGCCTACGAGCAGTACTTC.

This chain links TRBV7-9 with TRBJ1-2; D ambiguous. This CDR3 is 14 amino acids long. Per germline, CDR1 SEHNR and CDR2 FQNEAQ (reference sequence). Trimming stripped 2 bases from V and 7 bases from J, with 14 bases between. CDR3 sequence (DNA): TGTGCCAGCAGCTTAAGTAACGGCGCACTTGGCTACACCTTC. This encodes CASSLSNGALGYTF.

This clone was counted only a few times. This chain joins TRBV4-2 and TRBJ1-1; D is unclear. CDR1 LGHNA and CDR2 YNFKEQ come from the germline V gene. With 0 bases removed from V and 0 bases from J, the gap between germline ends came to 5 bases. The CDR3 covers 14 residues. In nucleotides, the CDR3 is TGTGCCAGCAGCCAAGAACCCCTGAACACTGAAGCTTTCTTT. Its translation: CASSQEPLNTEAFF.

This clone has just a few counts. The CDR3 nucleotides are TGTGCCAGCAGCTACCGGGACTTACAAGAGACCCAGTACTTC. This gives the protein CASSYRDLQETQYF. The chain is built from TRBV7-2 and TRBJ2-5; tentative D call: TRBD2 (6 bases). CDR1 is SGHTA, CDR2 FQGNSA, per germline. The CDR3 runs to 14 residues. V was pared by 4 bases and J by 2 bases, with 11 bases between.

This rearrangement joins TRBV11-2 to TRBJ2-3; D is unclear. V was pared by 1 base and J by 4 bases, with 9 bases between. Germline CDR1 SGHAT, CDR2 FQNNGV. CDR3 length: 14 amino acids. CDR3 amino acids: CASSLGFIPDTQYF. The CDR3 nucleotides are TGTGCCAGCAGCTTAGGCTTCATCCCAGATACGCAGTATTTT.

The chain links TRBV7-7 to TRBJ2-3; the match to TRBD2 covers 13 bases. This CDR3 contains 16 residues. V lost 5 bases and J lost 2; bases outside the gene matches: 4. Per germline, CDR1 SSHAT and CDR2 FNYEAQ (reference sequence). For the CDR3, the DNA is TGTGCCAGCAGCAAGGGACTAGCGGGGTCCACAGATACGCAGTATTTT. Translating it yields CASSKGLAGSTDTQYF.

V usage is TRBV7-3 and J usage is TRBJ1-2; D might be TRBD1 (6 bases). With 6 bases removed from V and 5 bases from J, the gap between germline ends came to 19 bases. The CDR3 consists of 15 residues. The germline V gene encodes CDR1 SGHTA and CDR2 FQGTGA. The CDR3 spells CASRPTPGGPYGYTF. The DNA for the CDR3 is TGTGCCAGCAGACCCACCCCGGGGGGCCCTTATGGCTACACCTTC.

CDR3 protein: CARVRGQGFLANEKLFF. The CDR3 coding sequence is TGCGCCCGGGTCCGGGGACAGGGATTCTTGGCTAATGAAAAACTGTTTTTT. This sequence joins TRBV4-1 and TRBJ1-4; TRBD1 matches at 9 bases. The germline V gene has CDR1 MGHRA and CDR2 YSYEKL. The ends lost 11 bases at V and 3 bases at J; junction bases unmatched: 16. CDR3 size: 17 residues.

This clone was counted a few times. DNA for the CDR3: TGTGCCAGCAGCCGACAGACCAGCCAAGAGACCCAGTACTTC. This sequence encodes CASSRQTSQETQYF. The chain carries TRBV7-2 and TRBJ2-5, with D possibly TRBD1 on 5 matching bases. Germline V lookup: CDR1 SGHTA, CDR2 FQGNSA. V lost 5 bases and J 1 base, leaving 11 bases between the germline ends. This CDR3 comprises 14 residues.